Listed here are 30 T cell receptor beta chains from one sample, sequenced in a study of T cells after posttransplantation cyclophosphamide. Method: immunoSEQ multiplex PCR; TCRdb's copy keeps in-frame clones and lacks some. The repertoire consists of tens of thousands of clones, none detected only once. Source material: PBMCs. These receptors originate from a man aged 35 to 55 in good health, CMV-negative, and a related stem cell transplant donor.

The chain couples TRBV6-1 to TRBJ2-7; 9 nucleotides agree with TRBD2. Germline V gene lookup returns CDR1 MNHNS and CDR2 SASEGT. The CDR3 length is 14 residues. Trimming cost V 6 bases and J 2 bases; bases outside gene matches: 5. The CDR3 here is CASRSGGTTYEQYF. The CDR3 DNA reads as TGTGCCAGCAGGAGCGGGGGGACTACCTACGAGCAGTACTTC.

This clone showed up many times. The chain couples TRBV4-3 to TRBJ2-5; 11 bases are a match to TRBD2. V lost 4 bases, J lost 6 bases, and 10 bases stayed unmatched. Germline V CDR1 and CDR2: LGHNA, YSLEER. The CDR3 totals 16 residues. CDR3: CASSPGRLAGGKTQYF. The CDR3 coding sequence is TGCGCCAGCAGCCCGGGAAGGCTAGCGGGAGGAAAGACCCAGTACTTC.

This clone was seen many times. In nucleotides, the CDR3 is TGCGCCAGCAGCTTGGAACAGAGCTATAATTCACCCCTCCACTTT. Encoded protein: CASSLEQSYNSPLHF. This chain links TRBV5-1 with TRBJ1-6, with D unclear. The germline V gene has CDR1 SGHRS and CDR2 YFSETQ. The V end was cut by 0 bases, the J end by 3 bases, with 7 bases between. This CDR3 contains 15 residues. The full variable domain, rest sourced from reference TRBV5-1 and TRBJ1-6, is KAGVTQTPRYLIKTRGQQVTLSCSPISGHRSVSWYQQTPGQGLQFLFEYFSETQRNKGNFPGRFSGRQFSNSRSEMNVSTLELGDSALYLCASSLEQSYNSPLHFGNGTRLTVT.

At least ten counts were recorded for this clone. The chain has TRBV5-8 and TRBJ2-5, with TRBD2 as a possible D gene (6 bases). CDR3 length equals 16 residues. The ends were cut back, 1 base at V and 1 base at J, with 14 bases in the middle. Germline CDR1 SGHTS, CDR2 YDEGEE. For the CDR3, the DNA is TGTGCCAGCAGCTTGAGGTTGCGGGGAACCCAAGAGACCCAGTACTTC. Its protein is CASSLRLRGTQETQYF.

This clone was counted at least ten times. This chain uses TRBV4-2 with TRBJ2-6; D gene ambiguous. The V end was cut by 0 bases, the J end by 0 bases, with 9 bases between. The CDR3 covers 17 residues. Germline CDR1 and CDR2: LGHNA and YNFKEQ. The CDR3 nucleotides read TGTGCCAGCAGCCAAGATTACCGGTCCTCTGGGGCCAACGTCCTGACTTTC. Translation gives CASSQDYRSSGANVLTF.

In this sample, this clone turned up many times. This chain links TRBV29-1 with TRBJ1-1; tentatively, D is TRBD1 (6 bases). Germline V gene data show CDR1 as SQVTM and CDR2 as ANQGSEA. V was cut by 3 bases and J by 8 bases, with 10 bases left in between. CDR3 size: 11 residues. The CDR3 region has the DNA TGCAGCGTTGACCTCGGGACAGAAGCTTTCTTT. It specifies CSVDLGTEAFF.

This clone was recorded many times. The V gene is TRBV5-6, the J gene TRBJ1-5, with a weak D call TRBD1 (6 bases). This CDR3 has 16 amino acids. Germline V gene data show CDR1 as SGHDT and CDR2 as YYEEEE. Trimming left V 1 base short and J 3 bases short, with 14 bases between. For the CDR3, the DNA is TGTGCCAGCAGCTTGAGTGGCAGGGGAAACAATCAGCCCCAGCATTTT. It specifies CASSLSGRGNNQPQHF. Together with reference TRBV5-6 and TRBJ1-5, the CDR3 gives the full variable domain: DAGVTQSPTHLIKTRGQQVTLRCSPKSGHDTVSWYQQALGQGPQFIFQYYEEEERQRGNFPDRFSGHQFPNYSSELNVNALLLGDSALYLCASSLSGRGNNQPQHFGDGTRLSIL.

The sample holds many counts of this clone. The CDR3 protein is CASSQDLGVGQPQHF. CDR3 coding DNA: TGTGCCAGCAGCCAAGATCTCGGGGTTGGGCAGCCCCAGCATTTT. The chain carries TRBV4-2 and TRBJ1-5, with D unresolved. The CDR3 spans 15 residues. Germline assignment: CDR1 LGHNA and CDR2 YNFKEQ. Trimming removed 0 bases at V and 7 bases at J, with 13 bases between.

The table lists this clone with many counts. The J gene is TRBJ1-4, the V gene TRBV2, with 7 bases fitting TRBD1. J was trimmed by 4 bases and V by 6 bases; bases with no gene match: 11. The CDR3 runs to 16 residues. Germline CDR1 and CDR2: SNHLY and FYNNEI. Written as DNA, the CDR3 is TGTGCCAGCAGCCAACCTGCCGGGACAGATAATGAAAAACTGTTTTTT. Translation: CASSQPAGTDNEKLFF.

This clone was recorded at least ten times. The chain has TRBV5-4 and TRBJ2-2; 10 nucleotides match TRBD2. This CDR3 comprises 16 residues. The germline gives CDR1 SGHNT, CDR2 YYREEE (reference sequence). J lost 7 bases, V lost 3 bases, and 9 bases had no gene match. CDR3 nucleotides: TGTGCCAGCAGCTCCGAAGCGGGGGGGCCTATCGGGGAGCTGTTTTTT. Its translation: CASSSEAGGPIGELFF.

There are many counts of this clone. J is TRBJ2-1 and V is TRBV6-5, with TRBD2 as a possible D gene (6 bases). V was trimmed by 8 bases and J by 4 bases, leaving 15 bases between them. This CDR3 has 14 amino acids. The germline CDR1 and CDR2 sequences are MNHEY and SVGAGI. CDR3 DNA: TGTGCCAGCTTCGGGGGTCTGCCATACAATGAGCAGTTCTTC. Its protein product is CASFGGLPYNEQFF.

This clone was found a few times. The V call is TRBV5-1, the J call TRBJ2-2, with a tentative D call TRBD1 (6 bases). The V and J ends lost 2 bases and 2 bases respectively, with 13 bases between them. The CDR3 length is 16 residues. The V gene's germline CDR1 is SGHRS and CDR2 YFSETQ. This chain's CDR3 is CASSFQGRVNTGELFF. The CDR3 DNA follows: TGCGCCAGCAGCTTTCAGGGGAGAGTAAACACCGGGGAGCTGTTTTTT.

This clone was observed a handful of times. The J gene is TRBJ2-1, the V gene TRBV4-1; 12 nucleotides agree with TRBD2. The CDR3 sequence is 18 residues long. The trim removed 1 base at V and 5 bases at J, leaving 9 bases unmatched. In germline, CDR1 is MGHRA, CDR2 YSYEKL. This CDR3 reads CASSQVDLGLAGHNEQFF. In nucleotides, the CDR3 is TGCGCCAGCAGCCAAGTAGATCTGGGACTAGCGGGCCACAATGAGCAGTTCTTC.

This clone was seen at least ten times. This chain links TRBV7-2 with TRBJ1-2, with D hard to call. Germline V gene lookup returns CDR1 SGHTA and CDR2 FQGNSA. V shed 5 bases and J shed 5 bases, with 9 bases lying between them. The CDR3 consists of 12 residues. CDR3 protein: CASSPGSYGYTF. In DNA, the CDR3 is TGTGCCAGCAGCCCCGGTTCATATGGCTACACCTTC.

The chain carries TRBV30 and TRBJ1-2, with 8 bases aligning to TRBD1. The CDR3 is 14 amino acids. Germline V CDR1 and CDR2: GTSNPN, SVGIG (reference sequence). With V trimmed by 1 base and J by 7 bases, 8 bases remained unmatched. CDR3 amino acids: CAWSGAGGLAGYTF. The DNA for the CDR3 is TGTGCCTGGAGTGGGGCAGGGGGCTTAGCTGGCTACACCTTC. The full variable domain, completed using reference TRBV30 and TRBJ1-2, is SQTIHQWPATLVQPVGSPLSLECTVEGTSNPNLYWYRQAAGRGLQLLFYSVGIGQISSEVPQNLSASRPQDRQFILSSKKLLLSDSGFYLCAWSGAGGLAGYTFGSGTRLTVV.

This clone came up many times. The chain couples TRBV10-3 to TRBJ1-5; D gene ambiguous. Germline lookup yields CDR1 ENHRY and CDR2 SYGVKD. CDR3 size: 13 residues. V dropped 4 bases and J dropped 5 bases, with 9 bases sitting between them. This CDR3 reads CAISGGKDQPQHF. CDR3 in DNA: TGTGCCATCAGTGGAGGTAAAGATCAGCCCCAGCATTTT.

This clone was counted between two and nine times. The V call is TRBV29-1, the J call TRBJ1-6; D is unresolved. V shed 5 bases and J shed 10 bases, with 15 bases lying between them. Per the germline V gene, CDR1 is SQVTM and CDR2 is ANQGSEA. This CDR3 is built from 13 residues. CDR3 amino acids: CSVSAGVDSPLHF. CDR3 nucleotide sequence: TGCAGCGTTTCGGCAGGTGTAGACTCACCCCTCCACTTT.

This clone occurred a few times. The rearrangement links TRBV28 to TRBJ2-7, with unresolved D. Trimming cost V 5 bases and J 3 bases, with 11 bases left between them. The CDR3 runs to 13 residues. Germline V gene lookup returns CDR1 MDHEN and CDR2 SYDVKM. The CDR3 loop reads CASSPPELYEQYV. CDR3 nucleotide sequence: TGTGCCAGCAGTCCCCCGGAGCTCTACGAGCAGTACGTC.

This clone was seen many times. CDR3 DNA sequence: TGTGCCTGGAGTGTAGTCGGTGAGCAGTTCTTC. Its protein is CAWSVVGEQFF. The V gene is TRBV30, the J gene TRBJ2-1, with no clear D. The CDR3 length is 11 residues. The V gene's germline CDR1 is GTSNPN and CDR2 SVGIG (reference sequence). V shed 0 bases and J shed 9 bases, with 6 bases lying between them.

This clone has ten or more counts. The rearrangement links TRBV19 to TRBJ2-1; D may be TRBD2 (6 bases). V dropped 7 bases and J dropped 4 bases, with 17 bases sitting between them. CDR1 is LNHDA, CDR2 SQIVND, per germline (reference sequence). CDR3 length: 15 amino acids. In DNA form, the CDR3 reads TGTGCCAGTAAGGGTAGGCGGGATACGTACAATGAGCAGTTCTTC. Protein sequence: CASKGRRDTYNEQFF. Filled out from reference TRBV19 and TRBJ2-1, the complete variable domain reads DGGITQSPKYLFRKEGQNVTLSCEQNLNHDAMYWYRQDPGQGLRLIYYSQIVNDFQKGDIAEGYSVSREKKESFPLTVTSAQKNPTAFYLCASKGRRDTYNEQFFGPGTRLTVL.

This clone appeared many times. The rearrangement links TRBV2 to TRBJ1-2, with 7 bases lining up with TRBD1. After removal of 6 bases from V and 5 bases from J, the junction contained 9 bases not matched to a gene. This CDR3 comprises 14 residues. CDR1 and CDR2 (germline): SNHLY, FYNNEI. The CDR3 region is CASRTGTAQYGYTF. The CDR3 DNA follows: TGTGCCAGCAGGACAGGGACAGCCCAGTATGGCTACACCTTC.

At least ten counts were recorded for this clone. V usage is TRBV10-2 and J usage is TRBJ1-6; possibly TRBD1 for D (6 bases). V gave up 3 bases and J gave up 11 bases, with 11 bases separating them. Germline V gives CDR1 WSHSY, CDR2 SAAADI. This CDR3 has 13 amino acids. For the CDR3, the DNA is TGCGCCAGCAGTGAACCCCAGGGGACACCCCTCCACTTT. Its protein is CASSEPQGTPLHF.

This clone appeared many times. The chain links TRBV6-6 to TRBJ1-2; 7 bases agree with TRBD1. In germline, CDR1 is MNHNY, CDR2 SVGAGI (reference sequence). The CDR3 length is 14 residues. V shed 0 bases, J shed 8 bases, and the junction held 6 bases outside the gene matches. CDR3 in DNA: TGTGCCAGCAGTTACTCGACAGGGCAGAACGGCTACACCTTC. It translates to CASSYSTGQNGYTF.

This clone was recorded at least ten times. This chain uses TRBV11-3 with TRBJ2-1; 9 bases map to TRBD2. Germline CDR1 SGHNT, CDR2 YENEEA. The CDR3 runs 16 residues. The ends lost 5 bases at V and 1 base at J; junction bases unmatched: 6. CDR3 protein: CASSAASGVSYNEQFF. CDR3 nucleotide sequence: TGTGCCAGCAGCGCCGCTAGCGGGGTTTCCTACAATGAGCAGTTCTTC.

Many counts were recorded for this clone. The chain joins TRBV15 to TRBJ1-6; D gene ambiguous. Germline V gene data show CDR1 as LNHNV and CDR2 as YYDKDF (reference sequence). Between the trimmed V and J ends, which lost 1 base and 5 bases, there was a span of 9 bases. CDR3 length: 15 amino acids. The CDR3 spells CATSRGRADNSPLHF. The CDR3 DNA reads as TGTGCCACCAGCAGAGGGAGGGCCGATAATTCACCCCTCCACTTT.

This clone was found a few times. A much larger clone sits a single nucleotide away, making a read error possible. This rearrangement joins TRBV27 to TRBJ1-5, with D uncertain. This CDR3 is 15 amino acids long. CDR1 is MNHEY, CDR2 SMNVEV, per germline (reference sequence). The CDR3 coding sequence is TGTGCCAGCACCATTAGTGCTAATAGCAATCAGTCCCAGCATTTT. Translating it yields CASTISANSNQSQHF.

This clone was seen at least ten times. This chain connects TRBV11-3 to TRBJ2-1; TRBD2 agrees at 12 bases. Germline trimming cut 2 bases from V and 5 bases from J; bases unmatched to any gene: 7. The germline V gene has CDR1 SGHNT and CDR2 YENEEA. The CDR3 runs to 17 residues. CDR3 nucleotide sequence: TGTGCCAGCAGCTTACGCGGACTAGCGGGACCCAACAATGAGCAGTTCTTC. It yields the protein CASSLRGLAGPNNEQFF.

This clone was found many times. Written as DNA, the CDR3 is TGTGCCAGCAGTTATTCCGGACAGGGGAACTACGAGCAGTACGTC. This codes for CASSYSGQGNYEQYV. This rearrangement joins TRBV6-6 to TRBJ2-7, with 9 bases fitting TRBD1. The CDR3 runs 15 residues. Germline CDR1 is MNHNY and CDR2 is SVGAGI (reference sequence). Losses at the gene ends were 3 bases for V and 3 bases for J; bases not matched to a gene: 6.

This clone was seen more than once but under ten times. The chain is built from TRBV7-9 and TRBJ2-1; 7 bases are shared with TRBD1. This CDR3 region has 15 residues. Germline V gene sequence: CDR1 SEHNR, CDR2 FQNEAQ (reference sequence). The trim removed 3 bases at V and 5 bases at J, leaving 7 bases unmatched. CDR3: CASSLGQLINNEQFF. The CDR3 nucleotides read TGTGCCAGCAGCTTGGGACAGCTAATTAACAATGAGCAGTTCTTC.

This clone was counted many times. The CDR3, as DNA: TGTGCCAGCAGCTTAAACAGGGTGACTGAGACCCAGTACTTC. Translating gives CASSLNRVTETQYF. The rearrangement links TRBV11-3 to TRBJ2-5; perhaps TRBD1 as D (6 bases). This CDR3 has 14 residues. The V gene lost 2 bases and the J gene lost 5 bases, with 12 bases spanning the gap. Germline V gene sequence: CDR1 SGHNT, CDR2 YENEEA.